This passage covers 14 T cell receptor beta chains from one sample sequenced in a study of blood T cells in healthy people across ages. Combining a sample-barcoded 5' primer with a J-beta primer mix, a second PCR ran for roughly 7 to 12 cycles. MiXCR was run by TCRdb on the 5' RACE reads, yielding one entry per CDR3 protein. The sample comprises approximately 730,000 distinct CDR3 sequences, around half of which are singletons, and approximately 40% rests with the top ten. Sequences were obtained from blood. The receptors were sampled from an elderly man in good health.

The CDR3: CASSLTGTGDSYEQYF. DNA for the CDR3: TGTGCCAGCAGCTTAACCGGGACAGGGGATTCCTACGAGCAGTACTTC. V usage is TRBV11-2 and J usage is TRBJ2-7; 10 nucleotides match TRBD1. V was clipped by 2 bases and J by 1 base; unmatched bases: 5. The CDR3 runs 16 residues. From germline, CDR1 is SGHAT and CDR2 FQNNGV.

Concerning this clonotype itself: The junction departs from the called germline gene at one end, perhaps through a read error. The rearrangement uses TRBV3-1 and TRBJ2-7, with 7 positions matching TRBD1. This CDR3 is 12 amino acids long. Germline V gene lookup returns CDR1 LGHDT and CDR2 YNNKEL (reference sequence). Here the CDR3 DNA reads TGTGCCGGCAGCCCGACAGGGTACGAGCAGTACTTC. Its translation is CAGSPTGYEQYF.

This clonotype occurred a few times. The rearrangement uses TRBV7-2 and TRBJ2-7; no clear D gene. This CDR3 is built from 13 residues. Germline V gives CDR1 SGHTA, CDR2 FQGNSA. Trimming stripped 3 bases from V and 4 bases from J, with 10 bases between. CDR3 protein: CASSLPSRYEQYF. DNA of the CDR3: TGTGCCAGCAGCTTGCCTAGTAGGTACGAGCAGTACTTC.

V usage is TRBV12-3 or TRBV12-4 and J usage is TRBJ2-4; 12 bases are shared with TRBD2. The end of the DNA is better explained by TRBJ2-7, so the J call may be wrong. CDR3 size: 14 residues. CDR3 residues: CASSFGLAGFEQYF. The CDR3 DNA sequence: TGTGCCAGCAGTTTTGGACTAGCGGGATTCGAGCAGTACTTC.

On this clonotype: A junction end diverges from the germline sequence, so it may reflect a read error. The V call is TRBV12-3 or TRBV12-4, the J call TRBJ2-4; no clear D. The CDR3 has 13 amino acids. CDR3 loop: CASILFGKNIQYF. For the CDR3, the DNA is TGTGCCAGCATTTTATTCGGGAAAAACATTCAGTACTTC.

The rearrangement links TRBV6-1 to TRBJ1-2; D call uncertain. This CDR3 is 18 amino acids long. V was shortened by 0 bases and J by 2 bases, with 19 bases between the two germline ends. The V gene's germline CDR1 is MNHNS and CDR2 SASEGT. CDR3 nucleotides: TGTGCCAGCAGTGAAGCGGTCGGGGTCGGAGGGTTAAACTATGGCTACACCTTC. Its translation: CASSEAVGVGGLNYGYTF.

About this clonotype itself: Mismatch with germline at one junction end may stem from a read error. CDR3 coding DNA: TGCGCCAGCAGCTTAGGGTTCGGGAGCGTCGGCGATGAGCAGTTCTTC. This translates into CASSLGFGSVGDEQFF. The chain links TRBV7-2 to TRBJ2-1; TRBD2 might be the D (6 bases). Germline CDR1 reads SGHTA; CDR2 reads FQGNSA. The CDR3 totals 16 residues. Based on the CDR3 plus reference TRBV7-2 and TRBJ2-1, the full variable domain is GAGVSQSPSNKVTEKGKDVELRCDPISGHTALYWYRQSLGQGLEFLIYFQGNSAPDKSGLPSDRFSAERTGGSVSTLTIQRTQQEDSAVYLCASSLGFGSVGDEQFFGPGTRLTVL.

This clonotype has a handful of counts. V usage is TRBV7-9 and J usage is TRBJ1-2; maybe TRBD1 (5 bases). V lost 4 bases, J lost 3 bases, and 15 bases lay in between. The germline gives CDR1 SEHNR, CDR2 FQNEAQ (reference sequence). The length of the CDR3 is 15 residues. The CDR3 spells CASSYRGLGDYGYTF. The CDR3 DNA reads TGTGCCAGCAGCTACCGGGGGTTGGGTGACTATGGCTACACCTTC.

This clonotype was seen more than once but under ten times. The rearrangement joins TRBV29-1 to TRBJ2-1; 12 bases map to TRBD2. This CDR3 comprises 16 residues. V was clipped by 3 bases and J by 7 bases; unmatched bases: 10. Germline CDR1 SQVTM, CDR2 ANQGSEA. CDR3 residues: CSVDVMTSGRTNEQFF. CDR3 sequence (DNA): TGCAGCGTTGACGTGATGACTAGCGGGAGAACGAATGAGCAGTTCTTC.

The chain uses TRBV9 and TRBJ1-1, with a weak D call TRBD1 (6 bases). With 4 bases removed from V and 2 bases from J, the gap between germline ends came to 18 bases. CDR1 SGDLS and CDR2 YYNGEE come from the germline V gene. This CDR3 has 16 amino acids. The chain's CDR3 is CASSLGGAGVNTEAFF. For the CDR3, the DNA is TGTGCCAGCAGCTTGGGTGGGGCAGGGGTCAACACTGAAGCTTTCTTT.

This clonotype was seen only a few times. V gene TRBV5-1 combines with J gene TRBJ2-4, with 9 nucleotides matching TRBD2. The J call is in doubt because the DNA end fits TRBJ2-7 better. Germline CDR1 SGHRS, CDR2 YFSETQ. This CDR3 has 15 residues. CDR3 in amino acids: CASSGTGTSFTEQYF. In DNA form, the CDR3 reads TGCGCCAGCAGCGGCACCGGGACTAGCTTTACCGAGCAGTACTTC.

The V call is TRBV6-6, the J call TRBJ1-1; D gene ambiguous. This CDR3 has 15 amino acids. Germline V gives CDR1 MNHNY, CDR2 SVGAGI (reference sequence). Trimming left V 5 bases short and J 3 bases short, with 16 bases between. Written as DNA, the CDR3 is TGTGCCAGCAGTCAAAACAAGGGTATGGACACTGAAGCTTTCTTT. This codes for CASSQNKGMDTEAFF.

This clonotype was picked up a small number of times. The rearrangement links TRBV20-1 to TRBJ2-6; 7 positions match TRBD2. Germline V lookup: CDR1 DFQATT, CDR2 SNEGSKA (reference sequence). CDR3 length equals 17 residues. The V gene end was trimmed by 1 base and the J gene end by 0 bases; junction bases not matched to a gene: 6. The CDR3 nucleotides read TGCAGTGCTAGAGGGGCTAGCGGTCGCTCTGGGGCCAACGTCCTGACTTTC. Translation: CSARGASGRSGANVLTF.

This clonotype was observed a handful of times. The chain links TRBV15 to TRBJ2-7, with TRBD2 matching over 13 bases. This CDR3 has 16 residues. V trimming: 5 bases; J trimming: 7 bases; junction bases outside the gene matches: 11. Germline loops: CDR1 LNHNV, CDR2 YYDKDF (reference sequence). As DNA, the CDR3 is TGTGCCACCAGCGGATCAAGGACTAGCGGGAGAAGGGAGCAGTACTTC. Its protein product is CATSGSRTSGRREQYF.